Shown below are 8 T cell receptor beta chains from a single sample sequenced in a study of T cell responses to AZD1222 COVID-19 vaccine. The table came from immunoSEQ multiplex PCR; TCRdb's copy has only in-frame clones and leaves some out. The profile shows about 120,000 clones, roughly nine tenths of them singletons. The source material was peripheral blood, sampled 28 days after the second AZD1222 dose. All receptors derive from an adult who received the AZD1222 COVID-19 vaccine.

As DNA, the CDR3 is TGCAGTGCAAGTGGCGGGGAAGGATCACCCCTCCACTTT. Protein product: CSASGGEGSPLHF. The V gene is TRBV20-1, the J gene TRBJ1-6; D is ambiguous. V lost 6 bases and J lost 10, with 16 bases in between. The CDR3 length is 13 residues. Germline V lookup: CDR1 DFQATT, CDR2 SNEGSKA (reference sequence).

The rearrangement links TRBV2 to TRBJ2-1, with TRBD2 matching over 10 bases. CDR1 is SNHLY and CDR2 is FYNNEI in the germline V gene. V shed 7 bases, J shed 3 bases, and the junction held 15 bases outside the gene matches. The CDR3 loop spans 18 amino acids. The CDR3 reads CASISASGSLSGYNEQFF. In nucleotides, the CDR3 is TGTGCCAGCATTTCGGCTAGCGGGAGTCTTTCCGGCTACAATGAGCAGTTCTTC.

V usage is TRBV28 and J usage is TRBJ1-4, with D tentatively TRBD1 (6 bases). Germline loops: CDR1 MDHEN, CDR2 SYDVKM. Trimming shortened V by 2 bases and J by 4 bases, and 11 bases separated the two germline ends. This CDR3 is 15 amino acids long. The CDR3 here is CASSLMDRHNEKLFF. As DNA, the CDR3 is TGTGCCAGCAGTTTAATGGACAGACATAATGAAAAACTGTTTTTT.

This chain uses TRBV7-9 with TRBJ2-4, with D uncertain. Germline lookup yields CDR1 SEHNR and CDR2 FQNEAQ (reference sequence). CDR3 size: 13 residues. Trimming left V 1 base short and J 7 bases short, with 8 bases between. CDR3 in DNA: TGTGCCAGCAGCTTAGGGGGAAGGAACATTCAGTACTTC. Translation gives CASSLGGRNIQYF.

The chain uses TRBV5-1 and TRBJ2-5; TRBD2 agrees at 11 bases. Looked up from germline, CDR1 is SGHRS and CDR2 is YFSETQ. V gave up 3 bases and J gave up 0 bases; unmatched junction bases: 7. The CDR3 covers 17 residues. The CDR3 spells CASSSSPTSGDQETQYF. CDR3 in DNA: TGCGCCAGCAGCTCATCCCCGACTAGCGGGGACCAAGAGACCCAGTACTTC.

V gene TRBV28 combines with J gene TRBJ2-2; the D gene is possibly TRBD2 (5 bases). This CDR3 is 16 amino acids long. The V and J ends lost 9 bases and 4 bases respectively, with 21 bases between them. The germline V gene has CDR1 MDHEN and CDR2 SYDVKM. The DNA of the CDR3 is TGTGCCAGTCCTAGGGCCCGGGAAATTGGCACCGGGGAGCTGTTTTTT. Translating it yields CASPRAREIGTGELFF.

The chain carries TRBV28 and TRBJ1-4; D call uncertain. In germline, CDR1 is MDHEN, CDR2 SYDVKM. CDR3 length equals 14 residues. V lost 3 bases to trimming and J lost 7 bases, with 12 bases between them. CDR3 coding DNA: TGTGCCAGCAGTTTTTTCCCTTCATCTGAAAAACTGTTTTTT. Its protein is CASSFFPSSEKLFF.

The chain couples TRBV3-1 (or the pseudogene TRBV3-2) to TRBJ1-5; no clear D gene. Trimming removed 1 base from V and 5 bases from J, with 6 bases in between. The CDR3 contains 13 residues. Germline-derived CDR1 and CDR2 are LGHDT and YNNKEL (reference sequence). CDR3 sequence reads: CASSQAVDQPQHF. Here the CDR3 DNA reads TGTGCCAGCAGCCAAGCCGTAGATCAGCCCCAGCATTTT.